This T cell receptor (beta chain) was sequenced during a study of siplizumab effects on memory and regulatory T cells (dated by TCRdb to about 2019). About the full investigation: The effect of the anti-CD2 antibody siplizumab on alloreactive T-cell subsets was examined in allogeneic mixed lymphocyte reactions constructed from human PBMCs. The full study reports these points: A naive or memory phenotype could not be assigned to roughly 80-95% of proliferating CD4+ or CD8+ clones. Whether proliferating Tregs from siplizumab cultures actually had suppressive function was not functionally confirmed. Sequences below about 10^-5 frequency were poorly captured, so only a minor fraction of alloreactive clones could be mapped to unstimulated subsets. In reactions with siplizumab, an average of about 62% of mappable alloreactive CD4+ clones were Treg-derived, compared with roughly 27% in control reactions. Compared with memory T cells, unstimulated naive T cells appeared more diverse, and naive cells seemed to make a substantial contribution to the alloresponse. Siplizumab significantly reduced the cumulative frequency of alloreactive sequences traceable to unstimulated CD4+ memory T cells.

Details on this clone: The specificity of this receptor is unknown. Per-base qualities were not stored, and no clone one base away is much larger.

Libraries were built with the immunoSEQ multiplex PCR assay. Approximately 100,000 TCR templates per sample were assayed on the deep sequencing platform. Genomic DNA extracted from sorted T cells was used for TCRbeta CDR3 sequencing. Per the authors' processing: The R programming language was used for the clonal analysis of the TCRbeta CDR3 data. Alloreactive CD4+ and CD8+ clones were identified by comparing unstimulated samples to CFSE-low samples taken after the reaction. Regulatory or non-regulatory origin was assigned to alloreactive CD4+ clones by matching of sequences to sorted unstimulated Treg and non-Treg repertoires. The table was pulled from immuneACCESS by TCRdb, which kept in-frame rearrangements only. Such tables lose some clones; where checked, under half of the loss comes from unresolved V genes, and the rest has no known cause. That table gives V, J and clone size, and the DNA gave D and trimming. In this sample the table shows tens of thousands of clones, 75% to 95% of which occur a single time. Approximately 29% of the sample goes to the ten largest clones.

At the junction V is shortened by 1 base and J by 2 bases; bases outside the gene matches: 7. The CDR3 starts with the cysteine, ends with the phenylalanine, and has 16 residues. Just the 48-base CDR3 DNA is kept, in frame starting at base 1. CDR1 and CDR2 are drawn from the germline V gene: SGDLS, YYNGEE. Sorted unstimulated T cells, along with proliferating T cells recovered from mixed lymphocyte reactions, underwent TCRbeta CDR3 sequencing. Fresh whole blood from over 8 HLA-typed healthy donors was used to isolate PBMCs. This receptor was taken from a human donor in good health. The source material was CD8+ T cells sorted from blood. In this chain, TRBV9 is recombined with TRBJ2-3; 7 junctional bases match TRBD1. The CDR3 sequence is CASSVPRQGPTDTQYF. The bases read TGTGCCAGCAGCGTACCCCGACAGGGTCCCACAGATACGCAGTATTTT.